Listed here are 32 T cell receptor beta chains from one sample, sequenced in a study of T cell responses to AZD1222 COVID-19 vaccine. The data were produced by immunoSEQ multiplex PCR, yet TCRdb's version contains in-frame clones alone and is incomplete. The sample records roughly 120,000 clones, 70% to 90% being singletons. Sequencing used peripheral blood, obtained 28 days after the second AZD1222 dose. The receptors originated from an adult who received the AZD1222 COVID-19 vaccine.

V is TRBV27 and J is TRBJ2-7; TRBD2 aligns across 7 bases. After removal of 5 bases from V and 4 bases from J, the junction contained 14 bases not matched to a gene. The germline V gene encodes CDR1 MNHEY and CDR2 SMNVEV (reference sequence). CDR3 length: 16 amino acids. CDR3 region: CASSPSGTGGGYEQYF. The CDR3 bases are TGTGCCAGCAGTCCTTCGGGGACGGGAGGTGGTTACGAGCAGTACTTC.

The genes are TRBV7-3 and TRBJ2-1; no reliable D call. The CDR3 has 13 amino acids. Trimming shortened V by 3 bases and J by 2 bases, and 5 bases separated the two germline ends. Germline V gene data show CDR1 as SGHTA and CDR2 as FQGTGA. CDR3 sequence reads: CASSLRPYNEQFF. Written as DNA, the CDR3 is TGTGCCAGCAGCTTGAGACCCTACAATGAGCAGTTCTTC.

Here the CDR3 reads CASSLLPGQGTGELFF. The CDR3 DNA follows: TGTGCCAGCAGCTTACTCCCGGGACAGGGGACCGGGGAGCTGTTTTTT. This rearrangement joins TRBV7-3 to TRBJ2-2; 10 bases are shared with TRBD1. Germline V gene data show CDR1 as SGHTA and CDR2 as FQGTGA. J gave up 5 bases and V 2 bases, and 5 bases lay outside the gene matches. CDR3 size: 16 residues.

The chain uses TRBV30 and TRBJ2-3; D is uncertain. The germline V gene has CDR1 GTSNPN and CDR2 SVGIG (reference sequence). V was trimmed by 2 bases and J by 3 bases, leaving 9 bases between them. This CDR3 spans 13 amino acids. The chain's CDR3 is CAWSKWGTDTQYF. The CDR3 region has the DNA TGTGCCTGGAGTAAGTGGGGTACAGATACGCAGTATTTT. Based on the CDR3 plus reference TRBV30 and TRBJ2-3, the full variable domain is SQTIHQWPATLVQPVGSPLSLECTVEGTSNPNLYWYRQAAGRGLQLLFYSVGIGQISSEVPQNLSASRPQDRQFILSSKKLLLSDSGFYLCAWSKWGTDTQYFGPGTRLTVL.

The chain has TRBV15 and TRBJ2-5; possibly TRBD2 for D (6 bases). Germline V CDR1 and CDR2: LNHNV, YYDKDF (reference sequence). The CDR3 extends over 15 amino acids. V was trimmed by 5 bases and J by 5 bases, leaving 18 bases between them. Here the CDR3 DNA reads TGTGCCACCAGCGGTGCGGGGCGGGTTTTTGAGACCCAGTACTTC. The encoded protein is CATSGAGRVFETQYF.

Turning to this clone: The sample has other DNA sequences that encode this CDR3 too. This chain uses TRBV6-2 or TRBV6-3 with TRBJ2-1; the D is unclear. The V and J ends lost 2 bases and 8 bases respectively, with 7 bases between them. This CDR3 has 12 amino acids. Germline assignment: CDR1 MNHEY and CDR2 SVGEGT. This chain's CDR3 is CASSYEGDEQFF. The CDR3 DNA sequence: TGTGCCAGCAGTTACGAAGGTGATGAGCAGTTCTTC.

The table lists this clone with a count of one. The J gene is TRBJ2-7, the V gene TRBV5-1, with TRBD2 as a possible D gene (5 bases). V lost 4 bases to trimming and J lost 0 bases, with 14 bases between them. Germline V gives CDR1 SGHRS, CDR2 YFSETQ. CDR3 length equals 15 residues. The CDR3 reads CASSREGLSSYEQYF. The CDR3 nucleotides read TGCGCCAGCAGCCGGGAAGGGCTATCCTCCTACGAGCAGTACTTC.

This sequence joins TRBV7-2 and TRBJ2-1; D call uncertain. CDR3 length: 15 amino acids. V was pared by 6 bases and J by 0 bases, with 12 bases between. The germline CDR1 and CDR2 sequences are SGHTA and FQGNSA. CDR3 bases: TGTGCCAGCAGTTACAGCATAAACTCCTACAATGAGCAGTTCTTC. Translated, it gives CASSYSINSYNEQFF.

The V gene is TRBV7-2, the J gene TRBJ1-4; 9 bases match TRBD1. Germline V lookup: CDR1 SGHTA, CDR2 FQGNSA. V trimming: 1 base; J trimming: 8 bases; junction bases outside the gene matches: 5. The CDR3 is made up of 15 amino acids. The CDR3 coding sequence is TGTGCCAGCAGCTTAGGGGGGACAGGGTACGAAAAACTGTTTTTT. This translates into CASSLGGTGYEKLFF.

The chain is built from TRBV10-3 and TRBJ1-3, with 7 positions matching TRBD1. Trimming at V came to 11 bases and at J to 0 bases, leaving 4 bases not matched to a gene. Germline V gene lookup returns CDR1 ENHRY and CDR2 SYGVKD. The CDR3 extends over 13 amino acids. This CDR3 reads CAAQGISGNTIYF. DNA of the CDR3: TGTGCCGCACAGGGGATCTCTGGAAACACCATATATTTT.

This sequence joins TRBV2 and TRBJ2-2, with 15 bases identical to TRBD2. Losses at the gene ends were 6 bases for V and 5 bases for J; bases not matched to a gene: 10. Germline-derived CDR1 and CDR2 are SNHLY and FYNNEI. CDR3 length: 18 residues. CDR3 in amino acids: CASSGHPGLAGGTGELFF. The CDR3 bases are TGTGCCAGCAGCGGGCATCCGGGACTAGCGGGAGGAACCGGGGAGCTGTTTTTT.

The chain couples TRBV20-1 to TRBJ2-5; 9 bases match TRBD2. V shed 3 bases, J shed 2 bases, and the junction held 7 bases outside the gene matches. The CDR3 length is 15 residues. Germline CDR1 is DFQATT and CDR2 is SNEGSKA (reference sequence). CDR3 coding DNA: TGCAGTGCTAGTATCGCTAGCGGGAAACAAGAGACCCAGTACTTC. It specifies CSASIASGKQETQYF.

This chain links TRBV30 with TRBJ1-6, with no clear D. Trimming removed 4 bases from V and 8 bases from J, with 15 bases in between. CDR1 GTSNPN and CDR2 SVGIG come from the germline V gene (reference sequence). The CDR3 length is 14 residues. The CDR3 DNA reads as TGTGCCTGGAAACTCACACCCGGGGATTCACCCCTCCACTTT. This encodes CAWKLTPGDSPLHF.

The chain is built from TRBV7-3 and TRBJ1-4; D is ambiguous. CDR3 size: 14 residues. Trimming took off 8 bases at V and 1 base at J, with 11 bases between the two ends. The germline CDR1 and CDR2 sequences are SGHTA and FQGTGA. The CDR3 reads CASLSSRTNEKLFF. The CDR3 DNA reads TGTGCCAGCCTTAGCAGTCGAACTAATGAAAAACTGTTTTTT.

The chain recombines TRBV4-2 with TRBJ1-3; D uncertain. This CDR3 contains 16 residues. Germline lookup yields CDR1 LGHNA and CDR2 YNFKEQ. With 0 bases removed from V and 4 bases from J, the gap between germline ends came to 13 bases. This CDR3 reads CASSQDGFLGGNTIYF. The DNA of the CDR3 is TGTGCCAGCAGCCAAGATGGGTTCCTTGGGGGAAACACCATATATTTT.

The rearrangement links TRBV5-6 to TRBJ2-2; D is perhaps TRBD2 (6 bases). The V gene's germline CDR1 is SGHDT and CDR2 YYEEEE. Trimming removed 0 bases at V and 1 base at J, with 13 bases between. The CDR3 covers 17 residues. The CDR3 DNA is TGTGCCAGCAGCTTGGTGCGGGGCTGGGTGAACACCGGGGAGCTGTTTTTT. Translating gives CASSLVRGWVNTGELFF.

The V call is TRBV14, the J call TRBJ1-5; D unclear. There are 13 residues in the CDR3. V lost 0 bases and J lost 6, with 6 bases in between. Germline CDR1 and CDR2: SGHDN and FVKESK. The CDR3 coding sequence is TGTGCCAGCAGCCAAGATCTGGGTCAGCCCCAGCATTTT. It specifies CASSQDLGQPQHF.

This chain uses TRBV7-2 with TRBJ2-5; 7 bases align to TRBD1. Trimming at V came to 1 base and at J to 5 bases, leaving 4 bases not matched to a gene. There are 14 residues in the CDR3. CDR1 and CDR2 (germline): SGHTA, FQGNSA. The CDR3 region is CASSLGGGRETQYF. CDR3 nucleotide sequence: TGTGCCAGCAGCTTAGGAGGGGGCCGCGAGACCCAGTACTTC.

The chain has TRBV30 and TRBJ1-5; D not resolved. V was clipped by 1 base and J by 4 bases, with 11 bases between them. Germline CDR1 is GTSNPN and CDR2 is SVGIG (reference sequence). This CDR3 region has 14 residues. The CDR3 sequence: CAWSGSITNQPQHF. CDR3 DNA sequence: TGTGCCTGGAGTGGCTCGATTACAAATCAGCCCCAGCATTTT.

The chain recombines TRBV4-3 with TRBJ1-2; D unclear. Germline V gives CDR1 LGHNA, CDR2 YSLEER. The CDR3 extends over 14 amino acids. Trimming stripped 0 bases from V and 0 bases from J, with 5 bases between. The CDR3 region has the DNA TGCGCCAGCAGCCAAGAACGAACTAACTATGGCTACACCTTC. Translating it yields CASSQERTNYGYTF.

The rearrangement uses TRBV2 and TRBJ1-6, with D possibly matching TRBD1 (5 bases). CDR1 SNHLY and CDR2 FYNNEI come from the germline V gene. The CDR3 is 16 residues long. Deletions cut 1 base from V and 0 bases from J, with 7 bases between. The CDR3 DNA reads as TGTGCCAGCAGTGAAGGGGGCAGCTCCTATAATTCACCCCTCCACTTT. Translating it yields CASSEGGSSYNSPLHF.

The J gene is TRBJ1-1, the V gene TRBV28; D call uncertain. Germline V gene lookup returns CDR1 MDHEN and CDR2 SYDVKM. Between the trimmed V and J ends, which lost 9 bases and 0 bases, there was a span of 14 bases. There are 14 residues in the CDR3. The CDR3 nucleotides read TGTGCCAGTTCCCTCGACGGTGTGAACACTGAAGCTTTCTTT. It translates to CASSLDGVNTEAFF.

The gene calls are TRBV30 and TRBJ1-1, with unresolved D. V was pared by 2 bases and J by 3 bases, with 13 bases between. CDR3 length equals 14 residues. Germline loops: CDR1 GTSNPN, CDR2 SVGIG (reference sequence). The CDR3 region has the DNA TGTGCCTGGAGTAGGGATCCCGGGTACACTGAAGCTTTCTTT. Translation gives CAWSRDPGYTEAFF.

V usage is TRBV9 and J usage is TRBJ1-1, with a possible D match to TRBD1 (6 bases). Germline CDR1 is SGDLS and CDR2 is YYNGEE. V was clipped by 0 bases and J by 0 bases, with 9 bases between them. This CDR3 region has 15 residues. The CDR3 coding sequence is TGTGCCAGCAGCGTAGGGACAGAAATGAACACTGAAGCTTTCTTT. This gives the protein CASSVGTEMNTEAFF.

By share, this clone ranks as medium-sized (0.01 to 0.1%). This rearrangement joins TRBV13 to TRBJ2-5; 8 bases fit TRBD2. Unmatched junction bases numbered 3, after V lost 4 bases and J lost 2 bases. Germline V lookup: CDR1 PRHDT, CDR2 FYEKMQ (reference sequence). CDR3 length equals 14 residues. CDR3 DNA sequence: TGTGCCAGCAGCTCGACTAGCGAACAAGAGACCCAGTACTTC. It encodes CASSSTSEQETQYF. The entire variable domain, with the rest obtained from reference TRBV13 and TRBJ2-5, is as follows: AAGVIQSPRHLIKEKRETATLKCYPIPRHDTVYWYQQGPGQDPQFLISFYEKMQSDKGSIPDRFSAQQFSDYHSELNMSSLELGDSALYFCASSSTSEQETQYFGPGTRLLVL.

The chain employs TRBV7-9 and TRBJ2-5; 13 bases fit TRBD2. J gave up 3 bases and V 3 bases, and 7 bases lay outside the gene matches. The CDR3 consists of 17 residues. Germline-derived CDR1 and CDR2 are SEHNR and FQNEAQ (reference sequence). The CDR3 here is CASSFGTSGKTKETQYF. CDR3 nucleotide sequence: TGTGCCAGCAGCTTCGGGACTAGCGGGAAAACTAAAGAGACCCAGTACTTC.

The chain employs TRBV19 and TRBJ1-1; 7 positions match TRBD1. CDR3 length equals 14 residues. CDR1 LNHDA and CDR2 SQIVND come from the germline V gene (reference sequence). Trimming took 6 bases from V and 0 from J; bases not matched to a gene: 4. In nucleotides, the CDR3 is TGTGCCAGTAGGAAGACAGGGTTGAACACTGAAGCTTTCTTT. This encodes CASRKTGLNTEAFF.

Here the CDR3 reads CSVEVSQETQYF. For the CDR3, the DNA is TGCAGCGTTGAAGTGTCCCAAGAGACCCAGTACTTC. V is TRBV29-1 and J is TRBJ2-5, with no clear D. This CDR3 comprises 12 residues. V lost 1 base to trimming and J lost 1 base, with 4 bases between them. The germline V gene has CDR1 SQVTM and CDR2 ANQGSEA.

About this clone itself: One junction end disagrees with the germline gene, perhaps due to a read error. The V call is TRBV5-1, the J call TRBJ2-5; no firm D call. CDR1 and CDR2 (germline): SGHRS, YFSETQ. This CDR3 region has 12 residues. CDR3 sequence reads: CASSDTQATQYF. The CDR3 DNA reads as TGCGCCAGCAGCGACACTCAAGCGACCCAGTACTTC.

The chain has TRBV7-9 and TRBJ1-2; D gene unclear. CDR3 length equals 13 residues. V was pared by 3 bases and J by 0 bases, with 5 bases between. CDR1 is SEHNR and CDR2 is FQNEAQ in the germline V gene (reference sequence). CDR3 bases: TGTGCCAGCAGCTTCCCAGCTAACTATGGCTACACCTTC. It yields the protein CASSFPANYGYTF.

This chain's CDR3 is CAWSVGPPGTDTQYF. DNA of the CDR3: TGTGCCTGGAGTGTCGGACCACCCGGCACAGATACGCAGTATTTT. The rearrangement uses TRBV30 and TRBJ2-3; D gene unclear. Trimming pared 0 bases from V and 1 base from J, leaving 11 bases between. The CDR3 is made up of 15 amino acids. Germline V gene lookup returns CDR1 GTSNPN and CDR2 SVGIG (reference sequence).

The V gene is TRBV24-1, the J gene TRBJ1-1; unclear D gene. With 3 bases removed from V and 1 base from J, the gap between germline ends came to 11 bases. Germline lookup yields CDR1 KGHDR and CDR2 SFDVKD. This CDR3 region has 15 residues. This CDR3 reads CATSDPTRGNTEAFF. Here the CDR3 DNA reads TGTGCCACCAGTGATCCTACACGGGGGAACACTGAAGCTTTCTTT.